A selection of T cell receptor beta chains follows, all from one sample in a study of blood T cell repertoires in COVID-19. TCRdb keeps only in-frame clones here, not all; method: immunoSEQ multiplex PCR. This sample yields a few hundred thousand clones, of which approximately 86% are seen a single time; around 5% belongs to the top ten. What was sequenced was peripheral blood. These receptors came from a woman aged 55-69 years with COVID-19, enrolled during active disease. The CDR3 runs from the conserved cysteine through the conserved F or W. Fields, in order: clone size, D gene, J gene, V gene, CDR3 protein, CDR3 DNA. A D gene is named only where the DNA matches it firmly. Size is stated for part of the rows, as once, few or many counts, or as a class when the clone is expanded.

once,TRBD2,TRBJ2-7,TRBV9,CASSPGLAGVHYEQYF,TGTGCCAGCAGCCCCGGACTAGCGGGAGTTCACTACGAGCAGTACTTC
-,TRBD2,TRBJ2-7,TRBV6-5,CASSSWTSGKGYEQYF,TGTGCCAGCAGTTCCTGGACTAGCGGGAAAGGATACGAGCAGTACTTC
-,-,TRBJ1-5,TRBV2,CASSEQGLDNQPQHF,TGTGCCAGCAGTGAGCAGGGGCTGGACAATCAGCCCCAGCATTTT
-,TRBD1,TRBJ2-1,TRBV19,CASSVTRGGGEQFF,TGTGCCAGTAGTGTCACTAGAGGGGGCGGTGAGCAGTTCTTC
-,TRBD1,TRBJ2-1,TRBV29-1,CSVVSDRGYNEQFF,TGCAGCGTTGTTTCGGACAGGGGCTACAATGAGCAGTTCTTC
-,-,TRBJ1-2,TRBV27,CASSSTGGGRLYGGYTF,TGTGCCAGCAGTAGTACCGGGGGGGGTAGACTATATGGTGGCTACACCTTC
-,TRBD1,TRBJ1-3,TRBV2,CASSPPGQGALHPNTIYF,TGTGCCAGCAGTCCCCCGGGACAGGGGGCTTTACACCCTAACACCATATATTTT
-,TRBD1,TRBJ1-1,TRBV5-1,CASSTPGQGITEAFF,TGCGCCAGCAGCACCCCGGGACAGGGTATCACTGAAGCTTTCTTT
-,-,TRBJ2-3,TRBV19,CASSPARRGTQYF,TGTGCCAGTAGTCCCGCCAGGAGGGGTACGCAGTATTTT
-,TRBD1,TRBJ2-1,TRBV18,CASSPPTGGSYNEQFF,TGTGCCAGCTCACCCCCCACAGGGGGGTCCTACAATGAGCAGTTCTTC
-,-,TRBJ1-2,TRBV7-2,CASSLGSRTSYGYTF,TGTGCCAGCAGCTTAGGTTCCCGGACATCGTATGGCTACACCTTC
-,-,TRBJ1-5,TRBV7-9,CASSLGQNSNQPQHF,TGTGCCAGCAGCTTGGGGCAGAATAGCAATCAGCCCCAGCATTTT
-,TRBD2,TRBJ2-7,TRBV19,CASSLQTSGASYEQYF,TGTGCCAGTAGTCTCCAGACTAGCGGAGCATCCTACGAGCAGTACTTC
once,-,TRBJ2-2,TRBV9,CASSTPASTGELFF,TGTGCCAGCAGCACTCCCGCGTCCACCGGGGAGCTGTTTTTT
once,-,TRBJ1-5,TRBV24-1,CATSVTGGNQPQHF,TGTGCCACCAGTGTTACGGGGGGCAATCAGCCCCAGCATTTT
once,-,TRBJ2-5,TRBV11-2,CASSLAGVGQETQYF,TGTGCCAGCAGCTTAGCGGGAGTCGGCCAAGAGACCCAGTACTTC
-,TRBD2,TRBJ2-7,TRBV18,CASSPPGLAAYEQYF,TGTGCCAGCTCACCACCGGGACTAGCGGCCTACGAGCAGTACTTC
-,TRBD1,TRBJ1-5,TRBV6-4,CASSRGKNQPQHF,TGTGCCAGCAGCAGGGGGAAAAATCAGCCCCAGCATTTT
few,-,TRBJ2-7,TRBV29-1,CSVPGLTYEQYF,TGCAGCGTGCCGGGACTTACCTACGAGCAGTACTTC
-,TRBD1,TRBJ2-2,TRBV5-1,CASTRETGDPSGELFF,TGCGCCAGCACCAGAGAAACAGGGGATCCATCAGGGGAGCTGTTTTTT
-,-,TRBJ2-3,TRBV5-4,CASSQPGRDTQYF,TGTGCCAGCAGCCAACCAGGGAGGGATACGCAGTATTTT
-,-,TRBJ1-1,TRBV6-1,CASSDGRRNTEAFF,TGTGCCAGCAGTGACGGGAGGAGGAACACTGAAGCTTTCTTT
few,-,TRBJ2-2,TRBV15,CATSIRRARNTGELFF,TGTGCCACCAGCATCCGCAGGGCGCGGAACACCGGGGAGCTGTTTTTT
-,TRBD2,TRBJ2-5,TRBV24-1,CATSDPRAGGPETQYF,TGTGCCACCAGTGATCCCAGAGCGGGAGGGCCGGAGACCCAGTACTTC
-,-,TRBJ2-7,TRBV5-6,CASSLGGSHYEQYF,TGTGCCAGCAGCTTGGGTGGCAGTCACTACGAGCAGTACTTC
-,TRBD1,TRBJ1-1,TRBV29-1,CSSSAGGWGTEAFF,TGCAGCTCCTCGGCAGGGGGCTGGGGTACTGAAGCTTTCTTT
-,-,TRBJ2-6,TRBV3-1/TRBV3-2,CASSPWTHAGTMPSGANVLTF,TGTGCCAGCAGCCCTTGGACCCACGCCGGGACAATGCCCTCTGGGGCCAACGTCCTGACTTTC
-,-,TRBJ1-4,TRBV9,CASSAGPQASGRGKLFF,TGTGCCAGCAGCGCCGGCCCCCAGGCGAGCGGGAGGGGAAAACTGTTTTTT
few,-,TRBJ2-7,TRBV27,CASRPWRTGSEQYF,TGTGCCAGCAGACCCTGGAGAACGGGGTCCGAGCAGTACTTC
-,TRBD1,TRBJ1-2,TRBV28,CASSLTGGGYTF,TGTGCCAGCAGTTTAACAGGGGGTGGCTACACCTTC
-,TRBD1,TRBJ1-2,TRBV4-1,CASSRTGPYGYTF,TGCGCCAGCAGTCGGACAGGGCCCTATGGCTACACCTTC
-,-,TRBJ2-6,TRBV4-2,CASSLGDLGANVLTF,TGTGCCAGCAGCCTCGGGGATCTAGGGGCCAACGTCCTGACTTTC
few,TRBD1,TRBJ2-1,TRBV30,CAWGGTGGYNEQFF,TGTGCCTGGGGCGGGACAGGGGGTTACAATGAGCAGTTCTTC
once,TRBD2,TRBJ2-7,TRBV5-6,CASSLGKREVYEQYF,TGTGCCAGCAGCTTGGGAAAGCGGGAGGTTTACGAGCAGTACTTC